This TCR beta chain was recovered during a study of identical twins. Study-wide findings and caveats: Shared out-of-frame alpha sequences (those common to twins) showed excess low generation probability. Insertions ran lower in abundant cord blood beta clonotypes, though not in memory repertoires.

CDR1 and CDR2 from the germline V gene are DFQATT and SNEGSKA (reference sequence). V lost 8 bases, J lost 4 bases, and 17 bases stayed unmatched. This CDR3 contains 17 residues. As regards this clonotype: Its antigen is unknown.

Template switching added a universal primer site; cDNA carried unique molecular identifiers. TCRdb re-analysed the 5' RACE reads in MiXCR, keeping a single row per CDR3 protein. The sample records 1.5 million to 2 million distinct CDR3 sequences, under 35% being singletons. This TCR came from a newborn girl in good health. Sequencing was carried out using cord blood. This sequence joins TRBV20-1 and TRBJ2-3; 11 positions match TRBD2. The CDR3: CSTVGSGRARYADTQYF. As DNA, the CDR3 is TGCAGTACCGTAGGTAGCGGGAGGGCCAGATACGCAGATACGCAGTATTTT.